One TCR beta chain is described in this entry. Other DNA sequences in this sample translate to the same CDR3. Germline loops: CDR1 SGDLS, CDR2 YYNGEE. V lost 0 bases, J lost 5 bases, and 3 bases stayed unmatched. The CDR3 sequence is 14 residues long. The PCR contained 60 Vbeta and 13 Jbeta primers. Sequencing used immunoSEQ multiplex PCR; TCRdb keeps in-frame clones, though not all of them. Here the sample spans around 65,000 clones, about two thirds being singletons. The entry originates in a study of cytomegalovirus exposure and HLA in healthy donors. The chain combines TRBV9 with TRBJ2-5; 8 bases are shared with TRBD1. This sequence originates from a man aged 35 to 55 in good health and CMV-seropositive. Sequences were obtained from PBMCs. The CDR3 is CASSVGSGGETQYF. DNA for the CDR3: TGTGCCAGCAGCGTAGGATCAGGGGGCGAGACCCAGTACTTC.